These 27 T cell receptor beta chains originate from one sample sequenced in a study of blood T cell repertoires in COVID-19. Repertoires were generated with immunoSEQ multiplex PCR, while TCRdb's copy carries only in-frame clones and drops some. The data hold under 55,000 clones, with roughly 90% observed a single time. Sequenced: peripheral blood. These receptors were taken from a human donor in a cohort sampled during active COVID-19.

The rearrangement links TRBV15 to TRBJ2-3, with 9 positions matching TRBD2. The CDR3 loop spans 15 amino acids. Germline CDR1 is LNHNV and CDR2 is YYDKDF (reference sequence). The V segment lost 1 base and the J segment 5 bases; nucleotides outside the gene matches: 4. The CDR3 is CATSRAPSGVDTQYF. In DNA form, the CDR3 reads TGTGCCACCAGCAGAGCTCCTAGCGGGGTAGATACGCAGTATTTT.

The gene calls are TRBV13 and TRBJ2-4; weak D call: TRBD1 (5 bases). The CDR3 is 14 residues long. CDR1 PRHDT and CDR2 FYEKMQ come from the germline V gene (reference sequence). With 5 bases removed from V and 3 bases from J, the gap between germline ends came to 11 bases. As DNA, the CDR3 is TGTGCCAGCAGCCCGGACACGAACAAAAACATTCAGTACTTC. As protein: CASSPDTNKNIQYF.

In its sample, this clone was seen once. V gene TRBV28 combines with J gene TRBJ2-7, with a possible D match to TRBD2 (5 bases). Germline CDR1 reads MDHEN; CDR2 reads SYDVKM. Trimming took 3 bases from V and 2 from J, leaving 8 bases between them. The CDR3 contains 13 residues. CDR3 loop: CASSFGVAYEQYV. The CDR3 DNA reads TGTGCCAGCAGTTTCGGGGTGGCCTACGAGCAGTACGTC.

The chain is built from TRBV18 and TRBJ2-7; D may be TRBD1 (6 bases). Germline-derived CDR1 and CDR2 are KGHSH and LQKENI. The CDR3 has 14 amino acids. V was shortened by 3 bases and J by 3 bases, with 12 bases between the two germline ends. CDR3 protein: CASSPDRHVYEQYV. The CDR3 nucleotides are TGTGCCAGCTCACCGGACAGACATGTCTACGAGCAGTACGTC.

This chain joins TRBV11-2 and TRBJ1-4; D may be TRBD1 (6 bases). Germline V gene sequence: CDR1 SGHAT, CDR2 FQNNGV. V was shortened by 8 bases and J by 8 bases, with 18 bases between the two germline ends. There are 14 residues in the CDR3. CDR3 nucleotide sequence: TGTGCCAGCGTAGAGGGGGGAGGGGACGAAAAACTGTTTTTT. It codes for CASVEGGGDEKLFF. Full variable domain (outside the CDR3, taken from reference TRBV11-2 and TRBJ1-4): EAGVAQSPRYKIIEKRQSVAFWCNPISGHATLYWYQQILGQGPKLLIQFQNNGVVDDSQLPKDRFSAERLKGVDSTLKIQPAKLEDSAVYLCASVEGGGDEKLFFGSGTQLSVL.

V and J are TRBV19 and TRBJ1-6; TRBD1 is a possible D gene (5 bases). Trimming left V 10 bases short and J 2 bases short, with 18 bases between. Germline V lookup: CDR1 LNHDA, CDR2 SQIVND (reference sequence). There are 16 residues in the CDR3. The CDR3 DNA reads TGTGCCACTCAGTACGTGGGGCCCACCTATAATTCACCCCTCCACTTT. It yields the protein CATQYVGPTYNSPLHF. Supplemented by reference TRBV19 and TRBJ1-6, the full variable domain reads DGGITQSPKYLFRKEGQNVTLSCEQNLNHDAMYWYRQDPGQGLRLIYYSQIVNDFQKGDIAEGYSVSREKKESFPLTVTSAQKNPTAFYLCATQYVGPTYNSPLHFGNGTRLTVT.

The chain recombines TRBV14 with TRBJ2-7, with TRBD2 as a possible D gene (6 bases). The germline gives CDR1 SGHDN, CDR2 FVKESK. This CDR3 spans 17 amino acids. V was cut by 1 base and J by 7 bases, with 23 bases left in between. CDR3 region: CASSQVMAGDSKNEQYF. CDR3 DNA: TGTGCCAGCAGCCAAGTTATGGCCGGGGACTCTAAGAATGAGCAGTACTTC.

The V call is TRBV9, the J call TRBJ1-1; D perhaps matches TRBD1 (6 bases). Trimming took off 3 bases at V and 7 bases at J, with 10 bases between the two ends. This CDR3 is 12 amino acids long. Germline values: CDR1 SGDLS, CDR2 YYNGEE. As DNA, the CDR3 is TGTGCCAGCAGCGCCAGGGGTGGTGAAGCTTTCTTT. Encoded protein: CASSARGGEAFF.

The genes are TRBV19 and TRBJ2-5; 10 positions match TRBD2. This CDR3 is built from 18 residues. CDR1 is LNHDA and CDR2 is SQIVND in the germline V gene (reference sequence). After removal of 3 bases from V and 2 bases from J, the junction contained 12 bases not matched to a gene. CDR3 DNA sequence: TGTGCCAGTAGTATTTTCGGGGGCAGCGGGAGGGGGCAAGAGACCCAGTACTTC. Amino acid sequence: CASSIFGGSGRGQETQYF.

The gene calls are TRBV28 and TRBJ1-5; no clear D. The CDR3 extends over 16 amino acids. Deletions cut 6 bases from V and 4 bases from J, with 19 bases between. The V gene's germline CDR1 is MDHEN and CDR2 SYDVKM. CDR3: CASSRLASLENQPQHF. The CDR3 DNA is TGTGCCAGCAGCCGACTCGCGTCTCTTGAAAATCAGCCCCAGCATTTT.

The chain couples TRBV7-8 to TRBJ2-1; 10 positions match TRBD1. This CDR3 is 15 amino acids long. V was pared by 6 bases and J by 2 bases, with 4 bases of the junction left unmatched. From germline, CDR1 is SGHVS and CDR2 FQNEAQ. CDR3 in amino acids: CASSRDRGPYNEQFF. DNA of the CDR3: TGTGCCAGCAGTCGTGACAGGGGGCCCTACAATGAGCAGTTCTTC.

V and J are TRBV5-6 and TRBJ2-7; 9 bases align to TRBD1. V trimming: 4 bases; J trimming: 5 bases; junction bases outside the gene matches: 10. Germline V gene lookup returns CDR1 SGHDT and CDR2 YYEEEE. The CDR3 has 15 residues. CDR3 nucleotide sequence: TGTGCCAGCAGCCCCCGCGGGACAGGGTTGCACGAGCAGTACGTC. Its protein is CASSPRGTGLHEQYV.

This chain uses TRBV10-3 with TRBJ1-5; 8 bases match TRBD1. The germline CDR1 and CDR2 sequences are ENHRY and SYGVKD. The J segment lost 6 bases and the V segment lost 2 bases, leaving 6 bases of the junction unmatched. CDR3 length equals 15 residues. The CDR3 coding sequence is TGTGCCATCAGTGAGGGCAGGGGGCGAGGTCAGCCCCAGCATTTT. Translation: CAISEGRGRGQPQHF.

This chain links TRBV3-1 (or the pseudogene TRBV3-2) with TRBJ2-7; TRBD2 agrees at 9 bases. CDR1 and CDR2 from the germline V gene are LGHDT and YNNKEL (reference sequence). The CDR3 runs 15 residues. The ends lost 4 bases at V and 5 bases at J; junction bases unmatched: 9. CDR3 residues: CASSPSSGRSNEQYF. As DNA, the CDR3 is TGTGCCAGCAGCCCAAGCAGCGGGAGGTCTAACGAGCAGTACTTC.

V and J are TRBV24-1 and TRBJ1-1; D may be TRBD1 (5 bases). Germline V gives CDR1 KGHDR, CDR2 SFDVKD. The ends were cut back, 10 bases at V and 5 bases at J, with 16 bases in the middle. The CDR3 runs 13 residues. CDR3 sequence reads: CATRGRGRTEAFF. CDR3 DNA: TGTGCCACGCGGGGACGGGGCCGGACTGAAGCTTTCTTT.

The chain employs TRBV19 and TRBJ1-2; D remains unclear. There are 11 residues in the CDR3. Per the germline V gene, CDR1 is LNHDA and CDR2 is SQIVND (reference sequence). Trimming cost V 6 bases and J 8 bases, with 10 bases left between them. The CDR3 DNA reads TGTGCCAGTAGCCAGGTTGAGGGCTACACCTTC. Translation: CASSQVEGYTF.

The CDR3 protein is CASSSFTGGSYEQYF. CDR3 coding DNA: TGTGCCAGCAGTTCCTTCACAGGGGGGAGCTACGAGCAGTACTTC. The V and J genes are TRBV28 and TRBJ2-7; 8 bases line up with TRBD1. J lost 3 bases, V lost 4 bases, and 8 bases had no gene match. The CDR3 has 15 residues. The germline V gene has CDR1 MDHEN and CDR2 SYDVKM.

This rearrangement joins TRBV29-1 to TRBJ2-5; TRBD1 might be the D (6 bases). The length of the CDR3 is 12 residues. Germline CDR1 and CDR2: SQVTM and ANQGSEA. Trimming cost V 7 bases and J 7 bases, with 16 bases left between them. CDR3 in DNA: TGCAGCGGAGGGACGGGACAATTGACCCAGTACTTC. Residues: CSGGTGQLTQYF.

The chain is built from TRBV7-9 and TRBJ2-7; 11 nucleotides line up with TRBD2. Trimming took 6 bases from V and 0 from J; bases not matched to a gene: 13. The CDR3 loop spans 18 amino acids. The germline V gene has CDR1 SEHNR and CDR2 FQNEAQ (reference sequence). The DNA for the CDR3 is TGTGCCAGCAGTCCCCGGAAAGGGACTAGCGGCGACTCCTACGAGCAGTACTTC. Its translation is CASSPRKGTSGDSYEQYF.

The rearrangement joins TRBV5-1 to TRBJ2-7, with TRBD1 as a possible D gene (6 bases). CDR1 SGHRS and CDR2 YFSETQ come from the germline V gene. Trimming pared 0 bases from V and 6 bases from J, leaving 10 bases between. The CDR3 spans 13 residues. The CDR3 loop is CASSLGQDGEQYV. The CDR3 DNA sequence: TGCGCCAGCAGCTTGGGACAGGACGGCGAGCAGTACGTC.

The chain carries TRBV5-1 and TRBJ2-1; 12 bases match TRBD2. The length of the CDR3 is 18 residues. Germline CDR1 and CDR2: SGHRS and YFSETQ. J gave up 0 bases and V 4 bases, and 8 bases lay outside the gene matches. The CDR3 nucleotides are TGCGCCAGCAGCGATCCGGGACTAGCGGGTAGCTCCTACAATGAGCAGTTCTTC. The encoded protein is CASSDPGLAGSSYNEQFF. Full variable domain (outside the CDR3, taken from reference TRBV5-1 and TRBJ2-1): KAGVTQTPRYLIKTRGQQVTLSCSPISGHRSVSWYQQTPGQGLQFLFEYFSETQRNKGNFPGRFSGRQFSNSRSEMNVSTLELGDSALYLCASSDPGLAGSSYNEQFFGPGTRLTVL.

The J gene is TRBJ1-2, the V gene TRBV5-5, with TRBD1 as a possible D gene (5 bases). Trimming took 0 bases from V and 2 from J, leaving 11 bases between them. Germline CDR1 and CDR2: SGHKS and YYEKEE (reference sequence). The CDR3 sequence is 15 residues long. The chain's CDR3 is CASSLEWGLNYGYTF. CDR3 nucleotides: TGTGCCAGCAGCTTGGAATGGGGCCTCAACTATGGCTACACCTTC.

This sequence joins TRBV6-6 and TRBJ2-7; 8 nucleotides agree with TRBD1. V was clipped by 6 bases and J by 7 bases; unmatched bases: 8. Germline V lookup: CDR1 MNHNY, CDR2 SVGAGI (reference sequence). The CDR3 sequence is 13 residues long. The CDR3 nucleotides read TGTGCCAGCAGCTCCGGACAGGGCAGGGAGCAGTACGTC. The encoded protein is CASSSGQGREQYV.

This clone was observed a single time. The CDR3 reads CASSPYPNINQPQHF. The CDR3 DNA is TGCGCCAGCAGCCCATACCCCAACATAAATCAGCCCCAGCATTTT. The chain is built from TRBV4-1 and TRBJ1-5, with D unresolved. Germline V gene data show CDR1 as MGHRA and CDR2 as YSYEKL. The CDR3 runs to 15 residues. V was pared by 4 bases and J by 4 bases, with 14 bases between.

This rearrangement joins TRBV9 to TRBJ1-1; no definite D call. The CDR3 loop spans 15 amino acids. In germline, CDR1 is SGDLS, CDR2 YYNGEE. V was cut by 0 bases and J by 5 bases, with 14 bases left in between. CDR3 in amino acids: CASSVGLYSGTEAFF. CDR3 bases: TGTGCCAGCAGCGTAGGCCTTTACAGCGGGACTGAAGCTTTCTTT.

This rearrangement joins TRBV29-1 to TRBJ1-1; tentative D call: TRBD1 (6 bases). The CDR3 is made up of 12 amino acids. Germline lookup yields CDR1 SQVTM and CDR2 ANQGSEA. Trimming left V 6 bases short and J 5 bases short, with 13 bases between. The CDR3 bases are TGCAGCGTGGTCAGGGGAGGGACTGAAGCTTTCTTT. This encodes CSVVRGGTEAFF.

In its sample, this clone was seen once. The rearrangement uses TRBV6-2 or TRBV6-3 and TRBJ2-2, with 7 bases fitting TRBD2. The V gene's germline CDR1 is MNHEY and CDR2 SVGEGT. The CDR3 loop spans 15 amino acids. V dropped 1 base and J dropped 7; count of bases not matched to a gene: 6. In DNA form, the CDR3 reads TGTGCCAGCAGTTACTTTGGACTAGTGGGCGGGGAGCTGTTTTTT. Its translation is CASSYFGLVGGELFF.